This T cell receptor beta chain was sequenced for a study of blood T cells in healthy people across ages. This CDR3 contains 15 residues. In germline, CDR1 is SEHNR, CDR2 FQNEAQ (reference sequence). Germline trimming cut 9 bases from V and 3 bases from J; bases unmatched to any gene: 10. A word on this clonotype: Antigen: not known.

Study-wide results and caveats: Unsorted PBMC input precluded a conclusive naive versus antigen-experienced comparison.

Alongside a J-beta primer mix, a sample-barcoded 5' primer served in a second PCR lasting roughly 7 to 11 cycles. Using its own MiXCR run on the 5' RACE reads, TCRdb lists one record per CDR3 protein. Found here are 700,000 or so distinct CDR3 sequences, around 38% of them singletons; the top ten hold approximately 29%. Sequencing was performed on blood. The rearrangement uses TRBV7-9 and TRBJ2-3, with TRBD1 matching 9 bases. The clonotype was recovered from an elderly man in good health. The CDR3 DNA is TGTGCCAGGGGGGGGACAGGGACCTCTACAGATACGCAGTATTTT. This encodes CARGGTGTSTDTQYF.